The source of this T cell receptor beta chain is a study of blood T cell repertoires in COVID-19 (dated by TCRdb to between 2020 and 2021). Some background on the complete study: Collaborator samples came from the United States, Italy and Spain and covered acute and convalescent phases of COVID-19. The material from the prospective study consisted of cDNA or gDNA derived from T cells, B-cell-depleted T cells, or PBMCs. Deeply sampled blood TCRbeta repertoires from subjects exposed to, actively infected with, or recovered from COVID-19 were included in the dataset. The repertoires were made available in a free public database intended to serve as a resource for research on the immune response to SARS-CoV-2. Samples were obtained from the ongoing ImmuneRACE study (first 160 participants) and from 1,000 to 1,500 subjects provided by 6 global collaborators. Sample metadata almost always included a de-identified subject ID, COVID-19 status, age in years and sex. HLA class I and class II types, where available, came from metadata supplied by the sample provider rather than from assay-based typing. Overall study results and their limits: The quantity of clinical and demographic metadata differed by source and by participant and was supplied without curation.

The immunoSEQ Assay, a bias-controlled multiplex PCR, was used to amplify TCRbeta CDR3 regions from genomic DNA. The published analysis was carried out like this. The number of nucleated cells in each sample was estimated by amplification of reference gene primers within the assay. To quantify the absolute abundance of each unique TCRbeta CDR3 rearrangement, sequence reads were collapsed and filtered. Productive Simpson clonality was computed per sample as the square root of Simpson's diversity index over productive rearrangements. TCRdb mirrors the immuneACCESS table, restricted to in-frame sequences. Some clones are absent from its copies; in checked studies, under half trace to an unresolved V gene, and the reason for the others is unknown. The V and J calls and clone size are taken from that table; D and trimming were inferred from the DNA. The table for this sample lists about 230,000 clones; roughly 80% of them were counted only once. The ten largest clones represent about 8% of the sample.

Collaborating institutions collected whole blood in K2EDTA tubes following their own protocols. Collaborator samples were shipped for TCRbeta analysis as frozen whole blood, isolated PBMCs, or DNA extracted from either sample type. Ends trimmed: V by 10 bases, J by 2 bases; bases unmatched to a gene: 3. Measured from the cysteine to the phenylalanine, the CDR3 is 13 residues long. Here the CDR3 DNA is all that survives: 39 bases in frame from base 1. The germline V gene provides CDR1 MDHEN and CDR2 SYDVKM. As for this clone: Its antigen specificity is not known. Base qualities are not at hand, and no much larger clone is one base apart.

Sequencing was performed on peripheral blood. This clonotype was sampled from a woman of 80 years or more with acute or convalescent COVID-19. This sequence uses TRBV28 and TRBJ2-3, with 10 bases matching TRBD1. In nucleotides, the sequence is TGTGCCACCGGGACAGGGGACACAGATACGCAGTATTTT. The translation is CATGTGDTDTQYF. With the rest looked up from the reference TRBV28 and TRBJ2-3 genes rather than sequenced, the full variable domain is DVKVTQSSRYLVKRTGEKVFLECVQDMDHENMFWYRQDPGLGLRLIYFSYDVKMKEKGDIPEGYSVSREKKERFSLILESASTNQTSMYLCATGTGDTDTQYFGPGTRLTVL.